A single sample gave rise to the 5 T cell receptor beta chains below, sequenced in a study of blood T cell repertoires in COVID-19 (dated by TCRdb to the early 2020s). Libraries came from the immunoSEQ multiplex PCR assay. Held by TCRdb, this immuneACCESS table contains in-frame sequences only and omits some clones. Under half of the omission traces to an unresolved V gene where checked; the cause of the rest is unknown. Recorded for this sample are under 200,000 clones; 80% to 85% of them occurred a single time. The ten largest clones represent roughly 8% of the sample. What was sequenced was PBMCs or T cells enriched from blood (not recorded which). The source is a woman in her forties or fifties who had recovered from COVID-19.

The V gene is TRBV5-6, the J gene TRBJ2-1, with D maybe TRBD1 (8 bases). The CDR3 is made up of 15 amino acids. The ends were cut back, 4 bases at V and 4 bases at J, with 15 bases in the middle. The germline CDR1 and CDR2 sequences are SGHDT and YYEEEE. CDR3 nucleotide sequence: TGTGCCAGCAGCGTAGGACAGGGACTATACAATGAGCAGTTCTTC. This translates into CASSVGQGLYNEQFF.

J is TRBJ2-1 and V is TRBV6-2 or TRBV6-3, with 7 bases fitting TRBD2. The length of the CDR3 is 16 residues. V was pared by 5 bases and J by 6 bases, with 13 bases of the junction left unmatched. CDR1 is MNHEY, CDR2 SVGEGT, per germline. The CDR3 coding sequence is TGTGCCAGCAGTCCACGAACAGCGACGGGGGGCAATGAGCAGTTCTTC. Its translation is CASSPRTATGGNEQFF.

This chain connects TRBV5-4 to TRBJ1-6; D gene ambiguous. CDR3 length equals 12 residues. V was pared by 3 bases and J by 7 bases, with 5 bases between. CDR1 and CDR2 from the germline V gene are SGHNT and YYREEE (reference sequence). CDR3 in amino acids: CASSYQNSPLHF. In DNA form, the CDR3 reads TGTGCCAGCAGCTACCAGAATTCACCCCTCCACTTT. Full variable domain (outside the CDR3, taken from reference TRBV5-4 and TRBJ1-6): ETGVTQSPTHLIKTRGQQVTLRCSSQSGHNTVSWYQQALGQGPQFIFQYYREEENGRGNFPPRFSGLQFPNYSSELNVNALELDDSALYLCASSYQNSPLHFGNGTRLTVT.

The chain couples TRBV5-1 to TRBJ2-5; possibly TRBD1 for D (6 bases). CDR1 is SGHRS, CDR2 YFSETQ, per germline. V was shortened by 0 bases and J by 4 bases, with 7 bases between the two germline ends. The length of the CDR3 is 13 residues. In DNA form, the CDR3 reads TGCGCCAGCAGCTTGGGAGGGGGAGAGACCCAGTACTTC. This gives the protein CASSLGGGETQYF.

V usage is TRBV7-9 and J usage is TRBJ1-3; 9 positions agree with TRBD1. The length of the CDR3 is 16 residues. The germline CDR1 and CDR2 sequences are SEHNR and FQNEAQ (reference sequence). J was trimmed by 3 bases and V by 4 bases; bases with no gene match: 7. CDR3 in DNA: TGTGCCAGCAGCTACGGACAGGGGCTCTTTGGAAACACCATATATTTT. Translation: CASSYGQGLFGNTIYF.